This TCR beta chain is drawn from a study of T-cell reconstitution after alpha-beta-depleted transplantation in children (dated by TCRdb to 2015 to 2016). As for the study more broadly: Using TCR repertoire profiling, the study quantitatively followed how T-cell immune reconstitution unfolded in children after TCRalphabeta/CD19-depleted allogeneic hematopoietic cell transplantation. Findings and caveats that apply to the study as a whole: Over the following months the frequencies of hyperexpanded clones went down, and after one year T-cell counts and TCRbeta diversity were mostly credited to newly produced T cells. Apparently early alphabetaT-cell count recovery about two months after transplant reportedly relied on only several hundred rapidly expanded clones derived from non-depleted graft cells. In some patients, the high TCRbeta diversity seen at day 60 was put down to recipient T cells and intrathymic progenitors that had survived conditioning.

V gives up 6 bases and J gives up 6 bases, and the segment between their germline ends measures 24 bases. The CDR3 measures 15 amino acids from cysteine to phenylalanine. Of the read, only the CDR3 DNA is kept; its 45 bases are in frame from base 1. As encoded in the germline V gene (reference sequence), CDR1 is DFQATT while CDR2 is SNEGSKA. Details on this clonotype: The specificity of this receptor is unknown. A much bigger clone sits one base away, suggesting this may be a read error.

What this sample's treatment or condition label stands for: allogeneic hematopoietic cell transplantation with graft depleted of TCRalphabeta T cells and CD19 B cells. Transplant recipients were children who received TCRalphabeta/CD19-depleted allogeneic hematopoietic cell grafts. The library relied on PCR. The data were produced on an Illumina HiSeq 2500. Molecular barcoding was employed in the preparation of TCR libraries, with unique molecular identifiers being used to normalize TCRbeta repertoire quantification. The public reads were quality trimmed at Q25 with fastp and then assembled into clones with MiXCR by TCRdb, keeping productive beta chains. Records with the same CDR3 protein are collapsed into one entry carrying the most frequent genes and DNA. Here the sample has a few hundred thousand distinct CDR3 sequences; under 15% occur a single time. The ten largest account for around 2.2% of the sample.

The sequence came from a male patient aged 10-17 years who had a stem cell transplant for acute myeloid leukemia, so the T cells may come from the graft donor. Sequencing used PBMCs, mostly from graft donor cells, obtained 360 days after TCRalphabeta/CD19-depleted stem cell transplant. The chain is made from TRBV20-1 and TRBJ2-7; D gene: possibly TRBD2, on 6 matching bases. Read as DNA, the sequence is TGCAGTGCCCCGTCGGGTAGCGGATCAACCTGCGAGCAGTACTTC. It is translated as CSAPSGSGSTCEQYF.